These 22 T cell receptor beta chains were sequenced from one sample in a study of CD8 T cells in ankylosing spondylitis. Points from the study as a whole: Ankylosing spondylitis blood appeared to be characterized by a TCR beta motif of about eight highly homologous variants.

MiXCR, applied by TCRdb to the 5' RACE reads, yields one record per CDR3 protein. This sample has hundreds of thousands of distinct CDR3 sequences, with about 24% found just once. For these TCRs, the target antigens are not known. Material: blood, either unsorted or a sorted T cell fraction (not recorded which). Every receptor here comes from a male donor with ankylosing spondylitis.

The chain carries TRBV7-9 and TRBJ1-4; TRBD1 aligns across 7 bases. With V trimmed by 5 bases and J by 6 bases, 9 bases remained unmatched. The V gene's germline CDR1 is SEHNR and CDR2 FQNEAQ (reference sequence). The CDR3 totals 15 residues. This CDR3 reads CASSPGQAGHEKLFF. The DNA for the CDR3 is TGTGCCAGCAGCCCTGGACAGGCCGGGCATGAAAAACTGTTTTTT.

The V call is TRBV5-6, the J call TRBJ1-5; D unresolved. Trimming removed 4 bases from V and 2 bases from J, with 16 bases in between. CDR3 size: 16 residues. Germline V gene sequence: CDR1 SGHDT, CDR2 YYEEEE. The DNA for the CDR3 is TGTGCCAGCAGCCTTTACTGGGCTTGGGGCAATCAGCCCCAGCATTTT. Its translation is CASSLYWAWGNQPQHF.

This clonotype was seen a handful of times. The rearrangement links TRBV27 to TRBJ1-2, with 8 bases fitting TRBD1. With V trimmed by 6 bases and J by 2 bases, 5 bases remained unmatched. The CDR3 extends over 14 amino acids. Germline CDR1 reads MNHEY; CDR2 reads SMNVEV (reference sequence). The CDR3 DNA reads TGTGCCAGCAGGCCGGACAGGGTAAACTATGGCTACACCTTC. Amino acid sequence: CASRPDRVNYGYTF.

This clonotype showed up just a few times. The chain recombines TRBV27 with TRBJ1-5; D is ambiguous. This CDR3 spans 12 amino acids. The germline gives CDR1 MNHEY, CDR2 SMNVEV (reference sequence). The CDR3 nucleotides read TGTGCTAGCGGGAATAGCAATCAGCCCCAGCATTTT. Protein: CASGNSNQPQHF.

There are a few counts of this clonotype. The chain uses TRBV5-5 and TRBJ2-3; the D is unclear. Germline CDR1 reads SGHKS; CDR2 reads YYEKEE (reference sequence). Trimming cost V 3 bases and J 6 bases, with 20 bases left between them. The CDR3 runs 16 residues. CDR3 region: CASSSATSGRLDTQYF. In DNA form, the CDR3 reads TGTGCCAGCAGCTCGGCGACCTCTGGTAGATTGGATACGCAGTATTTT.

Comment on this clonotype: Its ends do not fully match the called genes, so a read error is possible. The chain recombines TRBV5-5 with TRBJ2-2; TRBD2 agrees at 13 bases. Germline V CDR1 and CDR2: SGHKS, YYEKEE (reference sequence). This CDR3 spans 17 amino acids. The chain's CDR3 is CASSPGLAGMNTGELFF. The DNA for the CDR3 is TGTGCCAGCAGCCCGGGACTAGCGGGGATGAACACCGGGGAGCTTTTTTTT. Using reference TRBV5-5 and TRBJ2-2 for the parts outside the CDR3, the full variable domain is DAGVTQSPTHLIKTRGQQVTLRCSPISGHKSVSWYQQVLGQGPQFIFQYYEKEERGRGNFPDRFSARQFPNYSSELNVNALLLGDSALYLCASSPGLAGMNTGELFFGEGSRLTVL.

The gene calls are TRBV11-2 and TRBJ2-5; 7 bases line up with TRBD2. CDR3 length equals 14 residues. Germline V gene lookup returns CDR1 SGHAT and CDR2 FQNNGV. V trimming: 5 bases; J trimming: 7 bases; junction bases outside the gene matches: 10. Here the CDR3 DNA reads TGTGCCAGCAGCCCAGGGAGGGGATTCGGGACCCAGTACTTC. It specifies CASSPGRGFGTQYF.

J is TRBJ2-1 and V is TRBV27, with D possibly TRBD1 on 6 matching bases. Germline values: CDR1 MNHEY, CDR2 SMNVEV (reference sequence). Between the trimmed V and J ends, which lost 6 bases and 3 bases, there was a span of 12 bases. The CDR3 is made up of 14 amino acids. This CDR3 reads CASRLRTVYNEQFF. For the CDR3, the DNA is TGTGCCAGCAGACTAAGGACAGTCTACAATGAGCAGTTCTTC.

The chain carries TRBV20-1 and TRBJ1-1; D not certain. Germline-derived CDR1 and CDR2 are DFQATT and SNEGSKA (reference sequence). The CDR3 is 13 amino acids. V lost 5 bases and J 5 bases, leaving 15 bases between the germline ends. DNA of the CDR3: TGCAGTGCTGGAACGCCCGGGAGGACTGAAGCTTTCTTT. Translation: CSAGTPGRTEAFF.

This clonotype was observed many times. The chain employs TRBV5-1 and TRBJ2-2; D perhaps matches TRBD2 (5 bases). V was cut by 4 bases and J by 2 bases, with 15 bases left in between. The germline CDR1 and CDR2 sequences are SGHRS and YFSETQ. The CDR3 spans 16 residues. The CDR3 protein is CASSPMGSANTGELFF. CDR3 nucleotide sequence: TGCGCCAGCAGCCCGATGGGTAGCGCCAACACCGGGGAGCTGTTTTTT.

The CDR3 sequence: CASSETGLAYEQYF. CDR3 in DNA: TGTGCCAGCAGTGAGACAGGGTTGGCGTACGAGCAGTACTTC. The genes are TRBV25-1 and TRBJ2-7; 7 positions match TRBD1. Germline V gives CDR1 MGHDK, CDR2 SYGVNS. The CDR3 covers 14 residues. The V gene end was trimmed by 3 bases and the J gene end by 4 bases; junction bases not matched to a gene: 6.

A few counts support this clonotype. This chain links TRBV6-6 with TRBJ2-1; 9 bases align to TRBD2. CDR1 MNHNY and CDR2 SVGAGI come from the germline V gene (reference sequence). This CDR3 region has 13 residues. V was clipped by 8 bases and J by 6 bases; unmatched bases: 5. In DNA, the CDR3 is TGTGCCAGCGCGGAGCGGGGGGCCAATGAGCAGTTCTTC. As protein: CASAERGANEQFF.

This clonotype was seen once. The CDR3 DNA is TGTGCCAGCAGCCTTGACGGGGAGATATATGGCTACACCTTC. It yields the protein CASSLDGEIYGYTF. The chain carries TRBV12-3 or TRBV12-4 and TRBJ1-2; D remains unclear. The ends were cut back, 6 bases at V and 5 bases at J, with 16 bases in the middle. The CDR3 sequence is 14 residues long.

This clonotype was detected a few times. The rearrangement links TRBV4-1 to TRBJ2-5; D unclear. Germline assignment: CDR1 MGHRA and CDR2 YSYEKL. Trimming removed 1 base from V and 6 bases from J, with 12 bases in between. CDR3 length: 14 amino acids. CDR3 in amino acids: CASSQGGPWKTQYF. DNA of the CDR3: TGCGCCAGCAGCCAAGGGGGTCCATGGAAGACCCAGTACTTC.

This clonotype was observed at least ten times. DNA for the CDR3: TGTGCCAGCAGCCCCCGGACTAGCGGGCCGAACACCGGGGAGCTGTTTTTT. Its protein is CASSPRTSGPNTGELFF. V is TRBV5-4 and J is TRBJ2-2; 11 nucleotides align to TRBD2. The germline gives CDR1 SGHNT, CDR2 YYREEE (reference sequence). Trimming cost V 4 bases and J 0 bases; bases outside gene matches: 5. The CDR3 totals 17 residues.

The chain uses TRBV3-1 and TRBJ2-1; TRBD2 matches at 7 bases. Trimming took 6 bases from V and 10 from J; bases not matched to a gene: 3. CDR1 is LGHDT, CDR2 YNNKEL, per germline (reference sequence). The CDR3 has 11 residues. The DNA of the CDR3 is TGTGCCAGCAGGTCCGGGAGGGAGCAGTTCTTC. This translates into CASRSGREQFF.

The J gene is TRBJ2-7, the V gene TRBV5-1; 10 positions match TRBD2. Germline CDR1 reads SGHRS; CDR2 reads YFSETQ. Trimming at V came to 4 bases and at J to 5 bases, leaving 6 bases not matched to a gene. The CDR3 extends over 14 amino acids. The CDR3 DNA reads TGCGCCAGCAGCCCAGCGGGAGGGTGGAACGAGCAGTACTTC. It is translated as CASSPAGGWNEQYF.

The V call is TRBV7-9, the J call TRBJ1-3; the match to TRBD1 covers 8 bases. Germline values: CDR1 SEHNR, CDR2 FQNEAQ (reference sequence). The V gene end was trimmed by 5 bases and the J gene end by 3 bases; junction bases not matched to a gene: 6. CDR3 length equals 15 residues. This chain's CDR3 is CASSPDRAIGNTIYF. The CDR3, as DNA: TGTGCCAGCAGCCCGGACAGGGCCATTGGAAACACCATATATTTT.

This clonotype was picked up many times. V and J are TRBV7-9 and TRBJ2-5; TRBD2 matches at 11 bases. Germline lookup yields CDR1 SEHNR and CDR2 FQNEAQ (reference sequence). V lost 4 bases to trimming and J lost 4 bases; unmatched junction nucleotides: 8. CDR3 length equals 16 residues. Here the CDR3 reads CASSSRTSGPLETQYF. CDR3 nucleotide sequence: TGTGCCAGCAGCTCCAGGACTAGCGGGCCCTTAGAGACCCAGTACTTC.

In this sample, this clonotype turned up many times. The rearrangement uses TRBV2 and TRBJ2-7, with a tentative D call TRBD2 (5 bases). The germline V gene encodes CDR1 SNHLY and CDR2 FYNNEI. The CDR3 totals 12 residues. V lost 6 bases to trimming and J lost 4 bases, with 10 bases between them. CDR3: CASSADWYEQYF. Written as DNA, the CDR3 is TGTGCCAGCAGCGCGGACTGGTACGAGCAGTACTTC.

Here the CDR3 reads CASSLVAGSTEAFF. The CDR3 nucleotides read TGTGCCAGCAGCTTAGTGGCGGGTAGCACTGAAGCTTTCTTT. This chain links TRBV11-2 with TRBJ1-1; D is unclear. The length of the CDR3 is 14 residues. The V end lost 1 base, the J end lost 4 bases, and 10 bases lay between the germline ends. Looked up from germline, CDR1 is SGHAT and CDR2 is FQNNGV.

This clonotype was detected only a few times. The V gene is TRBV5-6, the J gene TRBJ2-7; no clear D gene. The CDR3 totals 15 residues. V was pared by 0 bases and J by 1 base, with 11 bases between. The germline CDR1 and CDR2 sequences are SGHDT and YYEEEE. CDR3 protein: CASSLGPLGSYEQYV. The CDR3 nucleotides read TGTGCCAGCAGCTTGGGGCCCTTGGGGTCCTACGAGCAGTACGTC.